Each of the 8 T cell receptor beta chains below was sequenced from the same sample in a study of CD8+ T cells in alopecia areata. The sequencing template was cDNA reverse transcribed from extracted RNA. Assay used: immunoSEQ multiplex PCR; TCRdb lists only in-frame clones, some missing. The sample lists approximately 99,000 clones, about 60% seen once, with 20% to 30% in the top ten. The sample taken for sequencing was NKG2D-low CD8+ T cells sorted from blood. The receptors shown here come from a human donor with alopecia areata.

The rearrangement uses TRBV6-5 and TRBJ2-1, with 12 bases aligning to TRBD2. The germline gives CDR1 MNHEY, CDR2 SVGAGI. With 2 bases clipped from V and 8 bases from J, the junction kept 4 bases outside the gene matches. The CDR3 is made up of 15 amino acids. The CDR3 DNA reads as TGTGCCAGCAGTTACACGACTAGCGGGAGCGATGAGCAGTTCTTC. This gives the protein CASSYTTSGSDEQFF.

Note on this clone: A read error may account for a junction end that differs from germline. The CDR3 loop is CASSPGLAPYNEQFF. The CDR3 bases are TGTGCTAGCAGCCCCGGACTAGCTCCCTACAATGAGCAGTTCTTC. The genes are TRBV7-7 and TRBJ2-1; 8 bases are shared with TRBD2. CDR1 and CDR2 (germline): SSHAT, FNYEAQ (reference sequence). This CDR3 region has 15 residues.

The V gene is TRBV27, the J gene TRBJ2-1, with 14 bases identical to TRBD2. CDR1 and CDR2 (germline): MNHEY, SMNVEV (reference sequence). The CDR3 length is 16 residues. V trimming: 4 bases; J trimming: 8 bases; junction bases outside the gene matches: 7. DNA of the CDR3: TGTGCCAGCAGTTCAAGAGGGACTAGCGGGAGTCATGAGCAGTTCTTC. Its protein is CASSSRGTSGSHEQFF.

J is TRBJ2-7 and V is TRBV5-6; 10 bases are shared with TRBD1. The V and J ends lost 2 bases and 5 bases, in that order; junction bases with no gene match: 7. Per germline, CDR1 SGHDT and CDR2 YYEEEE. The CDR3 totals 15 residues. CDR3: CASSFRQGAPDEQYF. DNA of the CDR3: TGTGCCAGCAGCTTCAGACAGGGGGCGCCCGACGAGCAGTACTTC.

This clone showed up just once. The gene calls are TRBV5-6 and TRBJ2-7; the match to TRBD2 covers 10 bases. Per germline, CDR1 SGHDT and CDR2 YYEEEE. CDR3 length: 14 amino acids. V was pared by 2 bases and J by 7 bases, with 6 bases of the junction left unmatched. DNA of the CDR3: TGTGCCAGCAGCTTCCCTAGCGGGAGTGAAGAGCAGTACTTC. Its translation is CASSFPSGSEEQYF.

This chain joins TRBV13 and TRBJ2-1; TRBD2 might be the D (6 bases). Trimming removed 2 bases from V and 8 bases from J, with 10 bases in between. The CDR3 sequence is 13 residues long. Germline values: CDR1 PRHDT, CDR2 FYEKMQ (reference sequence). CDR3 loop: CASSLLGGDEQFF. Written as DNA, the CDR3 is TGTGCCAGCAGCTTATTAGGAGGGGATGAGCAGTTCTTC.

The chain joins TRBV28 to TRBJ2-5; TRBD1 aligns across 9 bases. The V gene's germline CDR1 is MDHEN and CDR2 SYDVKM. Trimming took 6 bases from V and 7 from J; bases not matched to a gene: 12. This CDR3 is 15 amino acids long. The CDR3 coding sequence is TGTGCCAGCAGCGGGGACAGGGCTGTCGTCGGGACCCAGTACTTC. It translates to CASSGDRAVVGTQYF.

Ten or more counts support this clone. This rearrangement joins TRBV19 to TRBJ2-7, with 9 bases matching TRBD2. Germline V lookup: CDR1 LNHDA, CDR2 SQIVND (reference sequence). Germline trimming cut 5 bases from V and 3 bases from J; bases unmatched to any gene: 5. This CDR3 region has 14 residues. CDR3 in DNA: TGTGCCAGTAGTCCACAGACTAGCGGCTACGAGCAGTACTTC. Its translation: CASSPQTSGYEQYF.